This T cell receptor (beta chain) comes out of a study of cytomegalovirus exposure and HLA in healthy donors. Comments on this clone: Its matching antigen is unknown.

Overall study findings and caveats: Within the data, a cluster of highly shared sequence variants was likely a sequencing artifact. A later analysis linked a missense DCLRE1C variant to TCR beta V- and J-gene trimming.

The PCR ran on 60 Vbeta and 13 Jbeta primers. The data were produced by immunoSEQ multiplex PCR, yet TCRdb's version contains in-frame clones alone and is incomplete. This sample has about 170,000 clones, with approximately 84% found just once. V lost 2 bases to trimming and J lost 4 bases, with 11 bases between them. CDR3 length equals 13 residues. The germline V gene encodes CDR1 SQVTM and CDR2 ANQGSEA. Sample: PBMCs. This TCR came from a woman aged 45-65 years in good health and CMV-seropositive. V is TRBV29-1 and J is TRBJ1-1; D gene unclear. CDR3 in DNA: TGCAGCGTTGAAAACCCCTGGAGCACTGAAGCTTTCTTT. Translating it yields CSVENPWSTEAFF.